This T cell receptor (beta chain) comes out of a study of quantifying T cell responses using KT2 cells. At the level of the study: Reverse transcription used primers in the TCR alpha and beta constant regions. General study results and limits: Very high KT2 spike-in numbers caused saturation in KT2 sequence detection.

KT2 cells were mixed with fixed PBMC numbers at varying ratios. The CDR3 is 15 amino acids. Trimming took off 1 base at V and 2 bases at J, with 10 bases between the two ends. Germline V gives CDR1 MGHDK, CDR2 SYGVNS. An oligo carrying a UMI was ligated to the cDNA 3' end. First-round PCR used 3 to 4 cycles and beta primers RC1.1 and RC1.2 covering TRBC1 and TRBC2. In TCRdb, the UMI-ligation and nested PCR reads were re-called with MiXCR into one record per CDR3 protein. The sample has tens of thousands of distinct CDR3 sequences, about 12% seen once. Only a few counts were recorded for this clonotype. Its antigen is unknown.

The material sequenced was PBMCs spiked with cells of the T cell clone KT2. The chain combines TRBV25-1 with TRBJ2-3, with D perhaps TRBD1 or TRBD2 (5 bases each). The receptor was derived from a human donor. Here the CDR3 DNA reads TGTGCCAGCAGTGAATTGGGGGAGATCACAGATACGCAGTATTTT. Translated, it gives CASSELGEITDTQYF. The variable domain in full, completed from reference TRBV25-1 and TRBJ2-3, reads EADIYQTPRYLVIGTGKKITLECSQTMGHDKMYWYQQDPGMELHLIHYSYGVNSTEKGDLSSESTVSRIRTEHFPLTLESARPSHTSQYLCASSELGEITDTQYFGPGTRLTVL.